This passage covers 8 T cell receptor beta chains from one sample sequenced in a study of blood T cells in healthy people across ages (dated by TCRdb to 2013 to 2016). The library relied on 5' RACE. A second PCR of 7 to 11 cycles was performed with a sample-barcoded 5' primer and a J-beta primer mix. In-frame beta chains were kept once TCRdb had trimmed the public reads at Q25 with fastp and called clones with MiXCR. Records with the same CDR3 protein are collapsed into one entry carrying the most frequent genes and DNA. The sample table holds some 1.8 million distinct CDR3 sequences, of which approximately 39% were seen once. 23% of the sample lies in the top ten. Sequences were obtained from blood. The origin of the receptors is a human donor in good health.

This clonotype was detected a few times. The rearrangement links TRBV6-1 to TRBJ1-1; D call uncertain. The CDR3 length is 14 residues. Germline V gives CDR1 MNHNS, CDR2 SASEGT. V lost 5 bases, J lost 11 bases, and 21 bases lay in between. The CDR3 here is CASSLSGRLSVAFF. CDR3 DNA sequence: TGTGCCAGCAGTCTTAGTGGGCGGTTGTCTGTTGCTTTCTTT.

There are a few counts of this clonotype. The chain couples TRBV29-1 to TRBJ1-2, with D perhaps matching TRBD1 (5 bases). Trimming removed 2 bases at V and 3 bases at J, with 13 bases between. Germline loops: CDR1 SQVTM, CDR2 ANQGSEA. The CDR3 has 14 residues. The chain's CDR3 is CSVEPPGRHYGYTF. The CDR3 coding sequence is TGCAGCGTTGAACCCCCAGGGAGGCACTATGGCTACACCTTC.

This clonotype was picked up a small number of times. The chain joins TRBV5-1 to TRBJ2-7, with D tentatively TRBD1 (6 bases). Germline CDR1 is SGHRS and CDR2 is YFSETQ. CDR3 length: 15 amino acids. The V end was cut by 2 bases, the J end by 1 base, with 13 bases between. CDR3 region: CASSFLQGTSYEQYF. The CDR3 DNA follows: TGCGCCAGCAGCTTCCTTCAGGGGACATCCTACGAGCAGTACTTC.

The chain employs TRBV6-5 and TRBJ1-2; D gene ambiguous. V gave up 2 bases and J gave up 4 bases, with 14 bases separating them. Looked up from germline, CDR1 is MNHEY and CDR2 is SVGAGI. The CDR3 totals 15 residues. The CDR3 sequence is CASSYPDGSFYGYTF. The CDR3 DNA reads TGTGCCAGCAGTTACCCGGACGGGTCATTCTATGGCTACACCTTC.

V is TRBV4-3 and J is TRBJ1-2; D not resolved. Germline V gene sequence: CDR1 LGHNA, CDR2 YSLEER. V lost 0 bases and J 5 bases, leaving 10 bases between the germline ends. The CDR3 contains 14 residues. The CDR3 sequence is CASSQDFGEYGYTF. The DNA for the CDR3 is TGCGCCAGCAGCCAAGATTTTGGGGAATATGGCTACACCTTC.

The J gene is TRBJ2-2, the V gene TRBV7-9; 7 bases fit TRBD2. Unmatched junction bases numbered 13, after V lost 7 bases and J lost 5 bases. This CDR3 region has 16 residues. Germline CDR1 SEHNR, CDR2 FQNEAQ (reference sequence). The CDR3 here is CASTPRGGNRTGELFF. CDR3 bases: TGTGCCAGCACCCCGCGGGGAGGGAATCGGACCGGGGAGCTGTTTTTT.

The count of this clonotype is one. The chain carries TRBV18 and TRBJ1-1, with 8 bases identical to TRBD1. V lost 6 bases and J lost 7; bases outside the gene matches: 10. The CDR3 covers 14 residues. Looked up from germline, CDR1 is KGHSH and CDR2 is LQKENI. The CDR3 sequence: CASSYIGQGDEAFF. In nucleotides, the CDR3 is TGTGCCAGCTCCTATATTGGACAGGGTGATGAAGCTTTCTTT.

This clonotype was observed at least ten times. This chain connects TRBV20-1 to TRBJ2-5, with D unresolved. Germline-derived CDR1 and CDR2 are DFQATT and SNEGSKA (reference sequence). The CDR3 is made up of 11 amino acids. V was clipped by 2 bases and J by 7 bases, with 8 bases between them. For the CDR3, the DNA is TGCAGTGCTAGAACAAGATTGACCCAGTACTTC. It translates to CSARTRLTQYF.